A single sample is the source of the 17 T cell receptor beta chains below, sequenced in a study of neurological immune-mediated disorders. Via MiXCR, TCRdb re-called the 5' RACE reads, giving one row per CDR3 protein. This sample yields more than 15,000 distinct CDR3 sequences, of which over 12% are seen a single time; around 15% belongs to the top ten. Input material: PBMCs. These receptors all stem from a man aged 60 to 69 with HTLV-1-associated myelopathy (HAM/TSP).

This clonotype was observed many times. The chain carries TRBV10-3 and TRBJ2-7; 8 nucleotides agree with TRBD1. V gave up 4 bases and J gave up 6 bases; unmatched junction bases: 11. CDR3 size: 15 residues. Per germline, CDR1 ENHRY and CDR2 SYGVKD. CDR3 sequence: CAISGGTGSSFEQYF. CDR3 sequence (DNA): TGTGCCATCAGTGGGGGGACAGGAAGCTCTTTCGAGCAGTACTTC.

This clonotype was observed at least ten times. The V call is TRBV12-3 or TRBV12-4, the J call TRBJ2-1; 7 bases match TRBD2. The CDR3 extends over 15 amino acids. After removal of 3 bases from V and 0 bases from J, the junction contained 2 bases not matched to a gene. The CDR3 here is CASSFQRGSYNEQFF. CDR3 nucleotides: TGTGCCAGCAGTTTCCAGCGGGGCTCCTACAATGAGCAGTTCTTC.

This clonotype is labeled as large. J is TRBJ2-7 and V is TRBV5-1; D unresolved. In germline, CDR1 is SGHRS, CDR2 YFSETQ. This CDR3 spans 14 amino acids. V lost 2 bases and J 5 bases, leaving 14 bases between the germline ends. The DNA of the CDR3 is TGCGCCAGCAGCTTTGGCCAGCAGACCAACGAGCAGTACTTC. This sequence encodes CASSFGQQTNEQYF.

In this sample, this clonotype turned up many times. This chain joins TRBV9 and TRBJ1-1, with unresolved D. The CDR3 loop spans 15 amino acids. The V end was cut by 2 bases, the J end by 4 bases, with 15 bases between. The V gene's germline CDR1 is SGDLS and CDR2 YYNGEE. For the CDR3, the DNA is TGTGCCAGCAGCGTTTCTGGAGGGTTGGGCACTGAAGCTTTCTTT. This gives the protein CASSVSGGLGTEAFF.

In this sample, this clonotype turned up many times. The chain recombines TRBV7-9 with TRBJ1-2; D call uncertain. V lost 1 base and J 10 bases, leaving 16 bases between the germline ends. CDR3 length equals 14 residues. Germline CDR1 reads SEHNR; CDR2 reads FQNEAQ (reference sequence). The CDR3 is CASSLDGGMYVYTF. In DNA form, the CDR3 reads TGTGCCAGCAGCTTAGATGGAGGGATGTACGTCTACACCTTC. The variable domain in full, completed from reference TRBV7-9 and TRBJ1-2, reads DTGVSQNPRHKITKRGQNVTFRCDPISEHNRLYWYRQTLGQGPEFLTYFQNEAQLEKSRLLSDRFSAERPKGSFSTLEIQRTEQGDSAMYLCASSLDGGMYVYTFGSGTRLTVV.

This clonotype came up many times. The chain is built from TRBV5-1 and TRBJ2-7; 7 nucleotides line up with TRBD2. Germline CDR1 SGHRS, CDR2 YFSETQ. There are 14 residues in the CDR3. V trimming: 4 bases; J trimming: 3 bases; junction bases outside the gene matches: 7. The CDR3 sequence is CASSSLAGVYEQYF. CDR3 sequence (DNA): TGCGCCAGCAGCAGTCTGGCGGGGGTCTACGAGCAGTACTTC.

This clonotype was seen many times. The rearrangement links TRBV7-9 to TRBJ2-7; no definite D call. The CDR3 spans 12 residues. The germline V gene encodes CDR1 SEHNR and CDR2 FQNEAQ (reference sequence). With 5 bases removed from V and 0 bases from J, the gap between germline ends came to 5 bases. In DNA, the CDR3 is TGTGCCAGCAGCCCTGTCTCCTACGAGCAGTACTTC. Translating it yields CASSPVSYEQYF.

This clonotype was detected ten times or more. This chain's CDR3 is CASSPPRHTF. The CDR3 DNA sequence: TGTGCCAGCAGCCCCCCACGGCACACCTTC. The chain couples TRBV7-9 to TRBJ1-2; no definite D call. The V end was cut by 5 bases, the J end by 12 bases, with 10 bases between. This CDR3 is built from 10 residues. In germline, CDR1 is SEHNR, CDR2 FQNEAQ (reference sequence).

This clonotype occurred many times. The chain uses TRBV10-3 and TRBJ2-3; 8 positions match TRBD1. The CDR3 totals 16 residues. V trimming: 0 bases; J trimming: 1 base; junction bases outside the gene matches: 3. Germline V gives CDR1 ENHRY, CDR2 SYGVKD. Here the CDR3 DNA reads TGTGCCATCAGTGAGTCTAAGACAGGGGGCACAGATACGCAGTATTTT. Protein: CAISESKTGGTDTQYF.

In its sample, this clonotype was seen many times. The chain employs TRBV5-1 and TRBJ2-7; D is tentatively TRBD1 or TRBD2 (5 bases each). Germline V lookup: CDR1 SGHRS, CDR2 YFSETQ. This CDR3 has 14 amino acids. V dropped 3 bases and J dropped 3 bases, with 13 bases sitting between them. CDR3 in amino acids: CASSSSGTDYEQYF. CDR3 nucleotides: TGCGCCAGCAGCTCTTCCGGGACCGACTACGAGCAGTACTTC.

At least ten counts were recorded for this clonotype. The rearrangement uses TRBV12-3 or TRBV12-4 and TRBJ2-2, with 9 bases identical to TRBD2. Losses at the gene ends were 6 bases for V and 5 bases for J; bases not matched to a gene: 4. There are 14 residues in the CDR3. The CDR3 nucleotides are TGTGCCAGCAGACCCAGCGGGGGGACCGGGGAGCTGTTTTTT. The encoded protein is CASRPSGGTGELFF.

This clonotype was counted at least ten times. This chain joins TRBV6-2 or TRBV6-3 and TRBJ1-5; D remains unclear. CDR1 is MNHEY and CDR2 is SVGEGT in the germline V gene. This CDR3 contains 14 residues. The V end was cut by 5 bases, the J end by 7 bases, with 15 bases between. CDR3 DNA sequence: TGTGCCAGCAGTCAAAGGGCGCAAGGGCAGCCCCAGCATTTT. This gives the protein CASSQRAQGQPQHF.

There are many counts of this clonotype. The chain couples TRBV10-3 to TRBJ1-4; D not resolved. Trimming stripped 7 bases from V and 8 bases from J, with 17 bases between. This CDR3 comprises 14 residues. The germline CDR1 and CDR2 sequences are ENHRY and SYGVKD. CDR3 bases: TGTGCCATCAAAGATGAGGGTCGGGGAGAAAAACTGTTTTTT. Translation: CAIKDEGRGEKLFF.

This rearrangement joins TRBV12-3 or TRBV12-4 to TRBJ2-1, with 8 bases identical to TRBD2. The CDR3 is 15 amino acids. Trimming at V came to 7 bases and at J to 2 bases, leaving 7 bases not matched to a gene. The CDR3 DNA reads as TGTGCCAGCAAACGGGGGGGCCTCCCCTACAATGAGCAGTTCTTC. Its protein is CASKRGGLPYNEQFF.

This clonotype was seen at least ten times. This sequence joins TRBV4-1 and TRBJ2-2, with 7 positions matching TRBD2. The ends lost 8 bases at V and 7 bases at J; junction bases unmatched: 22. The CDR3 is made up of 18 amino acids. The germline CDR1 and CDR2 sequences are MGHRA and YSYEKL. Here the CDR3 DNA reads TGCGCCAGCTCCCCCCTGGGGCGGGGGACGAGGGTTGTCGGGGAGCTGTTTTTT. It yields the protein CASSPLGRGTRVVGELFF.

This clonotype is medium-sized within its sample. In DNA form, the CDR3 reads TGTGCCAGCTCACCACCGAGGACAGGGGGCGGAGAGACCCAGTACTTC. Protein sequence: CASSPPRTGGGETQYF. The chain carries TRBV18 and TRBJ2-5, with 11 bases matching TRBD1. This CDR3 is built from 16 residues. Trimming removed 0 bases from V and 4 bases from J; junction bases left unmatched: 4. Looked up from germline, CDR1 is KGHSH and CDR2 is LQKENI.

Ten or more counts support this clonotype. The chain joins TRBV3-1 to TRBJ2-7; 8 bases map to TRBD2. The CDR3 is 13 amino acids. With V trimmed by 11 bases and J by 0 bases, 6 bases remained unmatched. CDR1 is LGHDT, CDR2 YNNKEL, per germline (reference sequence). CDR3 sequence: CASREGFSYEQYF. The CDR3 DNA sequence: TGTGCCTCCCGGGAGGGTTTCTCCTACGAGCAGTACTTC.